One and the same sample provided the 23 T cell receptor beta chains below, sequenced in a study of blood T cells in healthy people across ages. Through a sample-barcoded 5' primer and a J-beta primer mix, a second PCR was run for about 6 to 11 cycles. TCRdb re-analysed the 5' RACE reads in MiXCR, keeping a single row per CDR3 protein. The sample records hundreds of thousands of distinct CDR3 sequences, approximately 21% being singletons. The sequenced material came from blood. Receptors originate from a man between 70 and 80 years old in good health.

The rearrangement links TRBV20-1 to TRBJ2-1; TRBD1 is a possible D gene (5 bases). The J call may be faulty, since TRBJ2-7 better matches the DNA end. The CDR3 runs 12 residues. The germline CDR1 and CDR2 sequences are DFQATT and SNEGSKA (reference sequence). The CDR3 region is CSVRGLRGEQYF. Here the CDR3 DNA reads TGCAGTGTAAGGGGTCTTCGAGGCGAGCAGTACTTC.

The chain recombines TRBV12-3 or TRBV12-4 with TRBJ2-1; D uncertain. V shed 5 bases and J shed 10 bases, with 9 bases lying between them. The CDR3 covers 11 residues. CDR3 DNA: TGTGCCAGCAGTCTGAACTACGAGCAGTTCTTC. This translates into CASSLNYEQFF.

This clonotype was counted at least ten times. The gene calls are TRBV2 and TRBJ2-4; D is perhaps TRBD1 or TRBD2 (5 bases each). Germline V gene data show CDR1 as SNHLY and CDR2 as FYNNEI. V was shortened by 6 bases and J by 0 bases, with 9 bases between the two germline ends. This CDR3 has 14 residues. This chain's CDR3 is CASSPGTAKNIQYF. CDR3 sequence (DNA): TGTGCCAGCAGCCCCGGGACAGCCAAAAACATTCAGTACTTC.

V usage is TRBV20-1 and J usage is TRBJ2-1, with 8 bases that match TRBD2. The germline V gene encodes CDR1 DFQATT and CDR2 SNEGSKA (reference sequence). Trimming at V came to 4 bases and at J to 3 bases, leaving 5 bases not matched to a gene. CDR3 length: 14 residues. The CDR3 coding sequence is TGCAGTGCTAAGGAGCGGGAGAGCTACAATGAGCAGTTCTTC. This encodes CSAKERESYNEQFF.

The table lists this clonotype with many counts. The rearrangement uses TRBV7-9 and TRBJ2-5; D may correspond to TRBD1 or TRBD2 (5 bases each). Germline lookup yields CDR1 SEHNR and CDR2 FQNEAQ (reference sequence). Trimming pared 5 bases from V and 3 bases from J, leaving 13 bases between. This CDR3 is built from 14 residues. CDR3 protein: CASSRRTDKETQYF. The CDR3 DNA reads as TGTGCCAGCAGCCGGAGGACGGACAAAGAGACCCAGTACTTC.

Details on this clonotype: At one of its ends the junction is not consistent with the germline gene, which may arise from a read error. The V call is TRBV7-3, the J call TRBJ2-3; 15 bases are shared with TRBD2. Germline CDR1 and CDR2: SGHTA and FQGTGA. The CDR3 runs 17 residues. CDR3 loop: CASNLGLAGGPRDTQYF. As DNA, the CDR3 is TGTGCCAGCAACTTAGGACTAGCGGGAGGGCCGAGAGATACGCAGTATTTT. The full variable domain, with the rest looked up from reference TRBV7-3 and TRBJ2-3, is GAGVSQTPSNKVTEKGKYVELRCDPISGHTALYWYRQSLGQGPEFLIYFQGTGAADDSGLPNDRFFAVRPEGSVSTLKIQRTERGDSAVYLCASNLGLAGGPRDTQYFGPGTRLTVL.

This clonotype was detected only a few times. The chain couples TRBV28 to TRBJ2-7, with D uncertain. The CDR3 is made up of 15 amino acids. Trimming took 1 base from V and 4 from J, leaving 14 bases between them. The germline gives CDR1 MDHEN, CDR2 SYDVKM. This chain's CDR3 is CASSLSGGVDYEQYF. The CDR3 bases are TGTGCCAGCAGTTTATCGGGTGGGGTGGATTACGAGCAGTACTTC.

This clonotype was observed a handful of times. The chain combines TRBV12-3 or TRBV12-4 with TRBJ2-5; 8 nucleotides agree with TRBD1. The CDR3 covers 15 residues. Losses at the gene ends were 7 bases for V and 5 bases for J; bases not matched to a gene: 12. CDR3 sequence (DNA): TGTGCCAGCAAACCAGGACAGGGTAACAGGGAGACCCAGTACTTC. Protein product: CASKPGQGNRETQYF.

This clonotype was detected only a few times. This sequence joins TRBV28 and TRBJ2-1; the D call may be TRBD1 or TRBD2 (6 bases each). Gene TRBJ2-5 matches the end of the DNA better, so the J call may be wrong. This CDR3 spans 14 amino acids. Germline assignment: CDR1 MDHEN and CDR2 SYDVKM. CDR3 sequence (DNA): TGTGCCAGCAGTTTACGGGGGCCGGGGGAGACCCAGTACTTC. Its translation: CASSLRGPGETQYF.

The rearrangement links TRBV20-1 to TRBJ2-7, with D maybe TRBD2 (5 bases). With 4 bases removed from V and 0 bases from J, the gap between germline ends came to 16 bases. Looked up from germline, CDR1 is DFQATT and CDR2 is SNEGSKA (reference sequence). This CDR3 region has 15 residues. The CDR3 sequence is CSAKNQDSFSYEQYF. CDR3 bases: TGCAGTGCTAAAAACCAGGACTCGTTCTCCTACGAGCAGTACTTC.

This sequence joins TRBV29-1 and TRBJ1-1; D remains ambiguous. V lost 5 bases and J lost 0, with 10 bases in between. The CDR3 runs 13 residues. Germline CDR1 is SQVTM and CDR2 is ANQGSEA. CDR3 in DNA: TGCAGCGTTCGGTACAGCCTGAACACTGAAGCTTTCTTT. Amino acid sequence: CSVRYSLNTEAFF.

The chain has TRBV12-3 or TRBV12-4 and TRBJ2-7, with D possibly being TRBD2 (5 bases). The CDR3 is 19 amino acids. V lost 5 bases and J 6 bases, leaving 32 bases between the germline ends. The CDR3 DNA sequence: TGTGCCAGCAGTATTCGGGCCCTGCGGGCCCGGAGTTGGACCGGCGAGCAGTACTTC. As protein: CASSIRALRARSWTGEQYF.

This chain uses TRBV2 with TRBJ2-1, with 14 bases matching TRBD2. The V gene's germline CDR1 is SNHLY and CDR2 FYNNEI. CDR3 length: 15 amino acids. J was trimmed by 9 bases and V by 6 bases; bases with no gene match: 7. CDR3 loop: CASRGGLAGAGEQFF. The CDR3 DNA is TGTGCCAGCAGAGGGGGACTAGCGGGGGCAGGTGAGCAGTTCTTC.

This chain uses TRBV5-1 with TRBJ2-5; weak D call: TRBD2 (5 bases). The better agreement between TRBJ2-7 and the DNA end casts doubt on the J call. The CDR3 spans 13 residues. Germline-derived CDR1 and CDR2 are SGHRS and YFSETQ. CDR3 sequence (DNA): TGCGCCAGCTCTATAACCGGGAACTACGAGCAGTACTTC. Amino acid sequence: CASSITGNYEQYF.

This clonotype was observed a few times. The chain links TRBV3-1 to TRBJ1-3; tentatively, D is TRBD1 (5 bases). CDR3 length: 16 amino acids. The germline gives CDR1 LGHDT, CDR2 YNNKEL (reference sequence). V lost 0 bases to trimming and J lost 0 bases, with 9 bases between them. The CDR3 DNA reads as TGTGCCAGCAGCCAAGAGGGGCAGCTCTCTGGAAACACCATATATTTT. It translates to CASSQEGQLSGNTIYF.

The rearrangement joins TRBV20-1 to TRBJ1-4, with D possibly TRBD1 on 6 matching bases. Trimming removed 0 bases from V and 8 bases from J, with 16 bases in between. There are 15 residues in the CDR3. The germline gives CDR1 DFQATT, CDR2 SNEGSKA (reference sequence). CDR3: CSARDEGRGGEKLFF. The DNA for the CDR3 is TGCAGTGCTAGAGATGAGGGCAGGGGTGGGGAAAAACTGTTTTTT.

About this clonotype itself: This may stem from a read error, because a much larger clone lies one nucleotide away. This sequence joins TRBV5-1 and TRBJ2-1, with 13 bases aligning to TRBD2. From germline, CDR1 is SGHRS and CDR2 YFSETQ. The length of the CDR3 is 15 residues. CDR3 sequence: CASSWTSGSFFERFF. The DNA for the CDR3 is TGCGCCAGCAGCTGGACTAGCGGGAGTTTTTTTGAGCGGTTCTTC.

The J gene is TRBJ1-2, the V gene TRBV29-1; the match to TRBD1 covers 7 bases. J gave up 6 bases and V 4 bases, and 2 bases lay outside the gene matches. Germline CDR1 SQVTM, CDR2 ANQGSEA. CDR3 length: 11 amino acids. In DNA form, the CDR3 reads TGCAGCGTTGGCAGGGGGGATGGCTACACCTTC. This gives the protein CSVGRGDGYTF.

V is TRBV11-1 and J is TRBJ2-3; 8 bases fit TRBD1. After removal of 3 bases from V and 6 bases from J, the junction contained 5 bases not matched to a gene. There are 14 residues in the CDR3. Germline V gene sequence: CDR1 SGHAT, CDR2 FQDESV (reference sequence). DNA of the CDR3: TGTGCCAGCAGCTTGGACAGGGCGAAGGATACGCAGTATTTT. Translated, it gives CASSLDRAKDTQYF.

This clonotype was seen a handful of times. This rearrangement joins TRBV13 to TRBJ2-7, with unresolved D. Trimming shortened V by 5 bases and J by 3 bases, and 20 bases separated the two germline ends. Germline V gives CDR1 PRHDT, CDR2 FYEKMQ (reference sequence). The CDR3 contains 16 residues. CDR3 DNA: TGTGCCAGCAGCCCCTATACCGGGCACGGATTCTACGAGCAGTACTTC. Translation gives CASSPYTGHGFYEQYF.

This clonotype came up a few times. J is TRBJ2-5 and V is TRBV20-1, with TRBD1 matching 11 bases. The J call may be wrong; the DNA end is better matched by TRBJ2-1. CDR3 length: 15 amino acids. The V gene's germline CDR1 is DFQATT and CDR2 SNEGSKA (reference sequence). The CDR3 DNA is TGCAGTGCCGCGTCCGGGACAGGGGGGAACAATGAGCAGTTCTTC. Translating gives CSAASGTGGNNEQFF.

The chain employs TRBV6-5 and TRBJ2-1, with D perhaps matching TRBD1 (7 bases). CDR3 length: 13 residues. The V gene lost 8 bases and the J gene lost 7 bases, with 15 bases spanning the gap. Looked up from germline, CDR1 is MNHEY and CDR2 is SVGAGI. CDR3 coding DNA: TGTGCCAGCGGGGCGGGACAGTTGAATGAGCAGTTCTTC. Amino acids: CASGAGQLNEQFF.

The chain couples TRBV5-1 to TRBJ2-3, with 14 bases matching TRBD2. This CDR3 has 16 amino acids. Trimming removed 5 bases from V and 2 bases from J; junction bases left unmatched: 4. Germline V gene lookup returns CDR1 SGHRS and CDR2 YFSETQ. DNA for the CDR3: TGCGCCAGCAGGGAGACTAGCGGGAGGGCCACAGATACGCAGTATTTT. It encodes CASRETSGRATDTQYF.